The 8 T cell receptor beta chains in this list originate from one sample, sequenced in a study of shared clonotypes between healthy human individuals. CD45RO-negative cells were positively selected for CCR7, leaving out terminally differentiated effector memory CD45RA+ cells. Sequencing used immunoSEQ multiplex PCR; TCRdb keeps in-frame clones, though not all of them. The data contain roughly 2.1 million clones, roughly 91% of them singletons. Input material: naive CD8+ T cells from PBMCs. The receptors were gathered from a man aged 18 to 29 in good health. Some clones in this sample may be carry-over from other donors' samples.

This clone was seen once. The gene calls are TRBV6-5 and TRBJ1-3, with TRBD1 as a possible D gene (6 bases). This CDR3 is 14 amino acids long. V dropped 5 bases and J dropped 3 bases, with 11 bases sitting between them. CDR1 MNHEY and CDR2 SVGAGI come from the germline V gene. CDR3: CASSNQGIGNTIYF. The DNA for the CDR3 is TGTGCCAGCAGTAACCAGGGGATTGGAAACACCATATATTTT.

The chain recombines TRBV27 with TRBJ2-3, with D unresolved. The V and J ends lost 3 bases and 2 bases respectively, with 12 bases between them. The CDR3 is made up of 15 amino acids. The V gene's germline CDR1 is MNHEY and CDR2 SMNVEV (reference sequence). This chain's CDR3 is CASSFSGSNTDTQYF. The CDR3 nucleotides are TGTGCCAGCAGTTTTTCAGGTTCTAACACAGATACGCAGTATTTT.

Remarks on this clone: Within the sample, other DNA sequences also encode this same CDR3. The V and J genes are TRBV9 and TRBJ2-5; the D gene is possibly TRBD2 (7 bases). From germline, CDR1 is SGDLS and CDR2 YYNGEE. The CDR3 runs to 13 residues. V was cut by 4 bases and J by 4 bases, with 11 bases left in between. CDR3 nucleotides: TGTGCCAGCAGCCCCGGGGGGCTAGAGACCCAGTACTTC. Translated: CASSPGGLETQYF.

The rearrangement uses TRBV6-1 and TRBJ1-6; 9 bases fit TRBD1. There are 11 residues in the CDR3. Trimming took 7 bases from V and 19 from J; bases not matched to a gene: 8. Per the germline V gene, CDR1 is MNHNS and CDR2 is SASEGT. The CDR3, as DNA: TGTGCCAGCACCGATACAGGGGGCGCGCACTTT. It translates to CASTDTGGAHF.

Written as DNA, the CDR3 is TGTGCCAGCAGAGACAAGAGGAACACTGAAGCTTTCTTT. It yields the protein CASRDKRNTEAFF. V is TRBV28 and J is TRBJ1-1, with D hard to call. Germline V gene lookup returns CDR1 MDHEN and CDR2 SYDVKM. This CDR3 is 13 amino acids long. V lost 6 bases and J 1 base, leaving 9 bases between the germline ends.

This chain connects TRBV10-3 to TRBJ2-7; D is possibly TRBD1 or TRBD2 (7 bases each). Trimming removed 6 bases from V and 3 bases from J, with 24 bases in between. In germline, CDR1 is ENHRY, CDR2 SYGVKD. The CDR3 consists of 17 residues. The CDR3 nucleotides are TGTGCCATCAGGGAAACTAACAGGGGAGGGGAGTACTACGAGCAGTACTTC. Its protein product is CAIRETNRGGEYYEQYF.

This chain's CDR3 is CASSVGGQGEGEQYF. The CDR3 bases are TGTGCCAGCAGCGTAGGGGGGCAGGGTGAAGGCGAGCAGTACTTC. The J gene is TRBJ2-7, the V gene TRBV9; maybe TRBD1 (6 bases). Germline V gives CDR1 SGDLS, CDR2 YYNGEE. This CDR3 region has 15 residues. V was trimmed by 0 bases and J by 6 bases, leaving 16 bases between them.

The CDR3 DNA reads as TGTGCCAGCAGCCCCGGGGCGGGCTGGGAGCTGTTTTTT. Protein sequence: CASSPGAGWELFF. The V and J genes are TRBV5-4 and TRBJ2-2; D may match TRBD1 or TRBD2 (5 bases each). This CDR3 contains 13 residues. Germline V lookup: CDR1 SGHNT, CDR2 YYREEE (reference sequence). Trimming left V 4 bases short and J 9 bases short, with 13 bases between.